This paragraph covers one T cell receptor (gamma chain) sequence. Antigen: not known. The data are from a study of Vδ1+ human thymocytes. Study conclusions and caveats: Thymic TRG and TRD repertoires appeared highly polyclonal.

The template was reverse-transcribed extracted RNA. Pooled V-gene forward primers with one constant-region reverse primer generated the CDR3 amplicons by multiplex PCR. TCRdb re-processed the multiplex PCR reads via CATT. The data hold 9,000 or so gamma-chain clones, with 56% observed a single time. The CDR3 sequence is 14 residues long. Sequencing used Vdelta1+ gamma-delta thymocytes from the thymus. The subset: FACS-sorted CD3+ TCRalphabeta- TCRVdelta1+ TCRVdelta2- thymocytes. The receptor was isolated from a girl less than two years old who had congenital heart surgery. The assigned J gene is TRGJ1 or TRGJ2, but the V gene is uncalled. The CDR3 DNA follows: TGTGCCACCTGGGACGTCATCCGAGTAGGGGAGAAACTCTTT. It yields the protein CATWDVIRVGEKLF.